The rows below give T cell receptor beta chains drawn from one sample of a study of T cell responses to AZD1222 COVID-19 vaccine. Here immunoSEQ multiplex PCR was the method, and the copy in TCRdb shows in-frame clones only, minus some. This table has 180,000 or so clones, about 89% appearing once. The specimen comprised peripheral blood, sampled 28 days after the second AZD1222 dose. These receptors were collected from an adult who received the AZD1222 COVID-19 vaccine. Both conserved end residues are part of each CDR3. The D gene is left open where the match is weak. Clone sizes are given selectively: once, few, many, or a class where the clone is expanded.

TRBJ2-2 NA NA TRBV3-1/TRBV3-2 CASRRKGNSGNTGELFF TGTGCCAGCAGGCGAAAGGGGAACTCAGGGAACACCGGGGAGCTGTTTTTT
TRBJ1-5 NA NA TRBV19 CASSLIWGSNQPQHF TGTGCCAGTAGCCTCATATGGGGTAGCAATCAGCCCCAGCATTTT
TRBJ1-1 NA NA TRBV4-1 CASCRPDDCTEAFF TGCGCCAGCTGTAGACCCGACGATTGCACTGAAGCTTTCTTT
TRBJ2-5 NA NA TRBV18 CASSPSRGETLYF TGTGCCAGCTCACCATCCAGGGGAGAGACCCTGTACTTC
TRBJ2-1 NA NA TRBV4-3 CASSQGRGYEQFF TGCGCCAGCAGCCAAGGGAGGGGGTACGAGCAGTTCTTC
TRBJ2-3 NA NA TRBV6-5 CASSPGVFTRTQYF TGTGCCAGCAGTCCTGGTGTCTTCACAAGAACGCAGTATTTT
TRBJ1-3 once NA TRBV6-6 CASSPAGPPGNTIYF TGTGCCAGCAGCCCGGCTGGGCCTCCGGGAAACACCATATATTTT
TRBJ2-7 NA TRBD2 TRBV30 CASHGGGSYEQYF TGTGCCTCCCATGGGGGGGGTTCCTACGAGCAGTACTTC
TRBJ1-1 NA NA TRBV7-2 CASSFVGGRAEAFF TGTGCCAGCAGCTTCGTAGGGGGAAGAGCTGAAGCTTTCTTT
TRBJ2-7 NA NA TRBV6-5 CASRRIGYEQYF TGTGCCAGCCGGAGGATCGGGTACGAGCAGTACTTC
TRBJ2-7 NA NA TRBV5-4 CASSLSQGGLEQYF TGTGCCAGCAGCTTGTCCCAGGGGGGTCTCGAGCAGTACTTC
TRBJ1-1 NA NA TRBV7-3 CASSYGVNTEAFF TGTGCCAGCAGTTACGGTGTGAACACTGAAGCTTTCTTT
TRBJ2-7 NA NA TRBV6-5 CASSYSRGGAYEQYF TGTGCCAGCAGTTACTCCCGGGGAGGAGCCTACGAGCAGTACTTC
TRBJ2-1 NA NA TRBV7-9 CASSGYNEQFF TGTGCCAGCAGTGGGTACAATGAGCAGTTCTTC
TRBJ2-3 few TRBD1 TRBV6-4 CASSGQGGDTQYF TGTGCCAGCAGTGGACAGGGGGGAGATACGCAGTATTTT
TRBJ1-1 NA NA TRBV6-5 CASNLQGGMNTEAFF TGTGCCAGCAACTTACAGGGTGGGATGAACACTGAAGCTTTCTTT
TRBJ2-5 NA TRBD1 TRBV5-1 CASSLTGGSETQYF TGCGCCAGCAGCTTGACAGGGGGTTCAGAGACCCAGTACTTC
TRBJ1-1 NA NA TRBV10-3 CAINPPGPSTATEAFF TGTGCCATCAATCCGCCAGGGCCATCTACGGCCACTGAAGCTTTCTTT
TRBJ2-7 NA TRBD2 TRBV5-4 CASSSGTTFYEQYF TGTGCCAGCAGCTCCGGGACTACCTTCTACGAGCAGTACTTC
TRBJ1-2 NA NA TRBV11-2 CASSLGYRGYGGNYGYTF TGTGCCAGCAGCTTAGGTTATAGGGGCTACGGAGGGAACTATGGCTACACCTTC
TRBJ1-2 NA TRBD1 TRBV5-1 CASSSIGTANYGYTF TGCGCCAGCAGCTCGATCGGGACAGCCAACTATGGCTACACCTTC
TRBJ1-5 few NA TRBV21-1 CASSARESQPQHF TGTGCCAGCTCGGCCCGGGAAAGTCAGCCCCAGCATTTT
TRBJ2-7 NA NA TRBV2 CASTRYEQYF TGTGCCAGCACCAGGTACGAGCAGTACTTC